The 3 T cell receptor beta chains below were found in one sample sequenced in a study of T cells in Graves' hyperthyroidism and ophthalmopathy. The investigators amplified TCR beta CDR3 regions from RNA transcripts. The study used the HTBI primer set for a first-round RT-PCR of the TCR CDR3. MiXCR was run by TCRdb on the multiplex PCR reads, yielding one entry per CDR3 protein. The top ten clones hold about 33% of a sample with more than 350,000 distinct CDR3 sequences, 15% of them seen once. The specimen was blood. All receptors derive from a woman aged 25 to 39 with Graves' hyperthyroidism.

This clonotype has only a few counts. CDR3 in amino acids: CASRDSWGIGYEQYF. The CDR3 coding sequence is TGTGCCAGCAGGGACTCATGGGGTATAGGGTACGAGCAGTACTTC. The chain couples TRBV6-1 to TRBJ2-7, with D perhaps matching TRBD2 (5 bases). Trimming shortened V by 6 bases and J by 4 bases, and 19 bases separated the two germline ends. Germline V CDR1 and CDR2: MNHNS, SASEGT. The length of the CDR3 is 15 residues.

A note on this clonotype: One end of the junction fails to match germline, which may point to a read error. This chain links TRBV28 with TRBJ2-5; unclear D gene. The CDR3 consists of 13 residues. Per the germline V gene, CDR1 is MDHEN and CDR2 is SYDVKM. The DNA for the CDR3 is TGTACCAGCAGTAGGAGTTTAGGGGAGACCCAGTACTTC. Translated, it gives CTSSRSLGETQYF.

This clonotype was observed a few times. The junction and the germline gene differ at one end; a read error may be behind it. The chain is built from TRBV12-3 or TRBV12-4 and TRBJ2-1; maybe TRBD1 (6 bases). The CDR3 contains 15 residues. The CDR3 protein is CASSLRGNSHNEQFF. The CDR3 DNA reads TGTGCCAGCAGTTTAAGGGGGAACTCCCACAATGAGCAGTTCTTC.